A selection of T cell receptor beta chains follows, all from one sample in a study of T-cell memory formation after mild COVID-19. TCRdb ran MiXCR on the 5' RACE reads and lists one entry per CDR3 protein. Of 450,000 or so distinct CDR3 sequences in the sample, 20% to 30% were seen once. Sequencing input: PBMCs or a T cell subset sorted from them (not recorded which). Receptor source: an adult woman who had mild COVID-19 (a few samples of this study predate the infection). Cell type and time point are not known. The CDR3 runs from the conserved cysteine through the conserved F or W. The order of the fields is J gene, D gene, V gene, clone size, CDR3 DNA, CDR3 protein. A D gene is named only where the DNA matches it firmly. Only some rows state a clone size, as once, few, many or a class for expanded clones.

TRBJ1-1 | - | TRBV5-1 | - | TGCGCCAGCAGCTTGGTCCAGGGACTGATGAACACTGAAGCTTTCTTT | CASSLVQGLMNTEAFF
TRBJ1-5 | TRBD1 | TRBV19 | few | TGTGCCAGTGTCCAAACAGGACAGGGTGCGTATCAGCCCCAGCATTTT | CASVQTGQGAYQPQHF
TRBJ2-5 | - | TRBV18 | few | TGTGCCAGCTCGGGGCTAACCGCAGAGACCCAGTACTTC | CASSGLTAETQYF
TRBJ1-6 | TRBD1 | TRBV6-5 | - | TGTGCCAGCAGGAGGACAGGGCGGGCCCCAGGGCCCCTCCACTTT | CASRRTGRAPGPLHF
TRBJ2-7 | - | TRBV20-1 | few | TGCAGTGCTGCCAGGTCAGGCGAGAGAGGCGAGCAGTACTTC | CSAARSGERGEQYF
TRBJ1-6 | - | TRBV20-1 | few | TGCAGTGCTAGTGAGGCAGGGGCATCCTATAATTCACCCCTCCACTTT | CSASEAGASYNSPLHF
TRBJ2-2 | TRBD1 | TRBV3-1 | few | TGTGCCAGCAGCCAGAGACAGGGTACCGGGGAGCTGTTTTTT | CASSQRQGTGELFF
TRBJ1-1 | - | TRBV14 | - | TGTGCCAGCAGCCAAGATTTGTCATCCGAAGCTTTCTTT | CASSQDLSSEAFF
TRBJ2-4 | - | TRBV7-2 | - | TGTGCCAGCAGCTTAGGGGGTTGGGGCATTCAGTACTTC | CASSLGGWGIQYF
TRBJ2-5 | - | TRBV7-6 | - | TGTGCCAGCAGCTCCTTCGGGACTCTTCAAGAGACCCAGTACTTC | CASSSFGTLQETQYF
TRBJ2-4 | - | TRBV5-1 | - | TGCGCCAGCAGCCGACAGCCTGAAGCCAAAAACATTCAGTACTTC | CASSRQPEAKNIQYF
TRBJ1-1 | - | TRBV6-1 | - | TGTGCCAGCAGTGAATGGGGAGGGGAAACTGAAGCTTTCTTT | CASSEWGGETEAFF
TRBJ2-3 | - | TRBV7-3 | - | TGTGCCAGCAGCTTAATCGGTGGGGTTGACGCAGATACGCAGTATTTT | CASSLIGGVDADTQYF
TRBJ2-3 | - | TRBV21-1 | few | TGTGCCAGCAGCAAAGGGCACACAGATACGCAGTATTTT | CASSKGHTDTQYF
TRBJ2-1 | - | TRBV6-5 | many | TGTGCCAGCACCCCCCCCACAGGGAACAATGAGCAGTTCTTC | CASTPPTGNNEQFF
TRBJ1-4 | - | TRBV7-2 | - | TGTGCCAGCAGCTTATTTAAAGAAAAACTGTTTTTT | CASSLFKEKLFF
TRBJ1-1 | - | TRBV9 | - | TGTGCCAGCAGCGCAGCAGACAGCCTAATGAGGGGAGCTTTCTTT | CASSAADSLMRGAFF
TRBJ2-3 | - | TRBV5-1 | few | TGCGCCAGCAGCTTGGTAGGCAGGGCAACCACAGATACGCAGTATTTT | CASSLVGRATTDTQYF
TRBJ1-2 | - | TRBV5-1 | - | TGCGCCAGCAGCTCAGAGACATCGAATAGCTATGGCTACACCTTC | CASSSETSNSYGYTF
TRBJ2-7 | - | TRBV12-3/TRBV12-4 | few | TGTGCCAGCAGTTTCGCAGCGGCAAACTACGAGCAGTACTTC | CASSFAAANYEQYF
TRBJ1-1 | - | TRBV7-9 | few | TGTGCCAGCGTAACGGGACAAGGTGACACTGAAGCTTTCTTT | CASVTGQGDTEAFF
TRBJ2-5 | TRBD2 | TRBV27 | - | TGTGCCAGCAGTTTCACGGGGGGAGAAGAGACCCAGTACTTC | CASSFTGGEETQYF
TRBJ2-2 | - | TRBV7-7 | few | TGTGCTAGCAGCCGAAACATCAACACCGGGGAGCTGTTTTTT | CASSRNINTGELFF
TRBJ1-1 | TRBD1 | TRBV12-3/TRBV12-4 | - | TGTGCCAGCAGTCCCATGGGACAGGGGGCGAATGAAGCTTTCTTT | CASSPMGQGANEAFF
TRBJ1-1 | - | TRBV21-1 | few | TGTGCCAGCAGCACCCTCGGGGGGCTTTGCGGAAATTACACTGAAGCTTTCTTT | CASSTLGGLCGNYTEAFF
TRBJ1-2 | - | TRBV5-6 | - | TGTGCCAGTCTGACAGTGGAAAACTATGGCTACACCTTC | CASLTVENYGYTF
TRBJ1-1 | - | TRBV7-2 | - | TGTGCCAGCAGCTTAGGGAAGACAGTTGGAATGAACACTGAAGCTTTCTTT | CASSLGKTVGMNTEAFF
TRBJ1-1 | TRBD1 | TRBV9 | - | TGTGCCAGCAGCGCGTACGTAGGGGACAGGATATCCGAAGGGCGCACTGAAGCTTTCTTT | CASSAYVGDRISEGRTEAFF
TRBJ2-7 | - | TRBV20-1 | - | TGCAGTGCTAGGTCCCAGATGATCTCCTACGAGCAGTACTTC | CSARSQMISYEQYF
TRBJ2-3 | - | TRBV3-1 | - | TGTGCCAGCAGTCACAACACGGCGGGGAGGACAGATACGCAGTATTTT | CASSHNTAGRTDTQYF
TRBJ2-3 | - | TRBV7-3 | few | TGTGCCAGCAGTTTCTCCGTCACAGATACGCAGTATTTT | CASSFSVTDTQYF
TRBJ2-3 | TRBD2 | TRBV7-6 | few | TGTGCCAGCAGCTCCCACTGGACTAGCGGGGGTAGCACAGATACGCAGTATTTT | CASSSHWTSGGSTDTQYF
TRBJ1-1 | TRBD1 | TRBV20-1 | - | TGCAGTGCTAGCTCCCGGGACAGGGCCCTGAACACTGAAGCTTTCTTT | CSASSRDRALNTEAFF
TRBJ2-1 | TRBD2 | TRBV12-3/TRBV12-4 | - | TGTGCCAGCAGTTTTCCTCCCCAGGTTAGCGGGCTTCAGTACAATGAGCAGTTCTTC | CASSFPPQVSGLQYNEQFF
TRBJ1-5 | TRBD1 | TRBV20-1 | - | TGCAGTGCTCCCCGACAGGGGGTCGGTCAGCCCCAGCATTTT | CSAPRQGVGQPQHF
TRBJ1-1 | - | TRBV5-1 | few | TGCGCCAGCGGGGGGGGAAACACTGAAGCTTTCTTT | CASGGGNTEAFF
TRBJ2-2 | - | TRBV7-9 | - | TGTGCCAGCAGCTTAGCCACGCCGAACACCGGGGAGCTGTTTTTT | CASSLATPNTGELFF
TRBJ2-7 | TRBD1 | TRBV7-6 | - | TGTGCCAGCAGCTTCCCAGAGGGGACAGTTTCCTACGAGCAGTACTTC | CASSFPEGTVSYEQYF
TRBJ1-1 | - | TRBV4-1 | - | TGCGCCAGCAGCCCCCCCCCGGGTATCCTGAACACTGAAGCTTTCTTT | CASSPPPGILNTEAFF
TRBJ2-1 | TRBD2 | TRBV20-1 | few | TGCAGTGCTAGAACTAGCGGGCCCTACAATGAGCAGTTCTTC | CSARTSGPYNEQFF
TRBJ2-7 | - | TRBV9 | few | TGTGCCAGCAGCGTGGGCAGTCAGGGGGGAATCTACGAGCAGTACTTC | CASSVGSQGGIYEQYF